Below are 22 T cell receptor beta chains sequenced from a single sample in a study of cytomegalovirus exposure and HLA in healthy donors. Clones were read by immunoSEQ multiplex PCR, and TCRdb kept only the in-frame ones, dropping some. The sample records hundreds of thousands of clones, roughly nine tenths being singletons. Sequenced input: PBMCs. The receptors derive from a man in his late teens or twenties in good health and CMV-seropositive.

This clone was seen only a few times. CDR3 in DNA: TGTGCCAGCAGTGGGATCAGGGAGAACACTGAAGCTTTCTTT. Translation gives CASSGIRENTEAFF. The chain joins TRBV2 to TRBJ1-1, with D possibly TRBD1 on 5 matching bases. CDR1 is SNHLY, CDR2 FYNNEI, per germline. The CDR3 extends over 14 amino acids. Between the trimmed V and J ends, which lost 4 bases and 1 base, there was a span of 10 bases.

This chain joins TRBV6-1 and TRBJ2-2; D unclear. CDR3 length equals 13 residues. The V end was cut by 2 bases, the J end by 4 bases, with 5 bases between. Germline CDR1 and CDR2: MNHNS and SASEGT. CDR3 protein: CASSEIGTGELFF. CDR3 nucleotide sequence: TGTGCCAGCAGTGAAATTGGCACCGGGGAGCTGTTTTTT.

There are a few counts of this clone. The chain joins TRBV10-3 to TRBJ1-2, with D perhaps matching TRBD1 (6 bases). Germline CDR1 ENHRY, CDR2 SYGVKD. Trimming removed 3 bases from V and 11 bases from J, with 13 bases in between. The CDR3 length is 12 residues. This chain's CDR3 is CAISETGSGYTF. As DNA, the CDR3 is TGTGCCATCAGTGAAACAGGGTCAGGTTACACCTTC.

This clone was counted ten times or more. The genes are TRBV5-4 and TRBJ2-7; 7 bases align to TRBD2. The CDR3 sequence is 15 residues long. Unmatched junction bases numbered 5, after V lost 0 bases and J lost 2 bases. CDR1 is SGHNT, CDR2 YYREEE, per germline (reference sequence). As DNA, the CDR3 is TGTGCCAGCAGCTTGGCCCTCGGGACTACCTACGAGCAGTACTTC. This sequence encodes CASSLALGTTYEQYF. Combining the CDR3 with reference TRBV5-4 and TRBJ2-7 gives the whole variable domain ETGVTQSPTHLIKTRGQQVTLRCSSQSGHNTVSWYQQALGQGPQFIFQYYREEENGRGNFPPRFSGLQFPNYSSELNVNALELDDSALYLCASSLALGTTYEQYFGPGTRLTVT.

This clone was detected only once. The gene calls are TRBV10-3 and TRBJ2-5; D assignment may be TRBD1 or TRBD2 (5 bases each). V was trimmed by 1 base and J by 4 bases, leaving 16 bases between them. Germline V gene sequence: CDR1 ENHRY, CDR2 SYGVKD. CDR3 length: 16 amino acids. CDR3 coding DNA: TGTGCCATCAGTGAGTTTTCCGGGGCGGACACAGAGACCCAGTACTTC. It is translated as CAISEFSGADTETQYF.

The chain links TRBV18 to TRBJ1-2; D is possibly TRBD1 (5 bases). Germline V gives CDR1 KGHSH, CDR2 LQKENI. CDR3 length: 14 residues. Trimming took off 3 bases at V and 4 bases at J, with 12 bases between the two ends. DNA for the CDR3: TGTGCCAGCTCACCGGGATCCGGGGGCTATGGCTACACCTTC. This encodes CASSPGSGGYGYTF.

The J gene is TRBJ2-7, the V gene TRBV27, with TRBD2 identical over 11 bases. CDR1 is MNHEY, CDR2 SMNVEV, per germline (reference sequence). The ends lost 5 bases at V and 2 bases at J; junction bases unmatched: 5. The CDR3 runs to 15 residues. In DNA, the CDR3 is TGTGCCAGCAGTCCTGGACTAGCGGGCCCCTACGAGCAGTACTTC. Amino acid sequence: CASSPGLAGPYEQYF.

The J gene is TRBJ1-1, the V gene TRBV6-1; D is unclear. The CDR3 is made up of 14 amino acids. Germline V gene lookup returns CDR1 MNHNS and CDR2 SASEGT. V lost 7 bases, J lost 0 bases, and 12 bases lay in between. CDR3 coding DNA: TGTGCCAGCATCCGGGATAGGATGAACACTGAAGCTTTCTTT. It is translated as CASIRDRMNTEAFF.

About this clone itself: Other nucleotide sequences in the sample specify the same CDR3. The chain combines TRBV6-5 with TRBJ1-1; D remains unclear. Germline V lookup: CDR1 MNHEY, CDR2 SVGAGI. Trimming stripped 2 bases from V and 1 base from J, with 5 bases between. The CDR3 contains 13 residues. CDR3 bases: TGTGCCAGCAGTTACGGCAGGAACACTGAAGCTTTCTTT. As protein: CASSYGRNTEAFF.

This chain joins TRBV6-5 and TRBJ2-7; the D is unclear. Trimming stripped 2 bases from V and 4 bases from J, with 12 bases between. The CDR3 consists of 14 residues. CDR1 is MNHEY, CDR2 SVGAGI, per germline. This CDR3 is CASSYDILRYEQYF. The CDR3 bases are TGTGCCAGCAGTTACGATATTCTGCGGTACGAGCAGTACTTC.

The chain employs TRBV28 and TRBJ2-6; 13 nucleotides align to TRBD2. The ends lost 5 bases at V and 3 bases at J; junction bases unmatched: 7. The CDR3 totals 18 residues. CDR1 is MDHEN and CDR2 is SYDVKM in the germline V gene. CDR3 region: CASSSGLAGDHGANVLTF. Here the CDR3 DNA reads TGTGCCAGCAGTAGTGGACTAGCGGGAGATCATGGGGCCAACGTCCTGACTTTC.

The rearrangement links TRBV7-8 to TRBJ2-3; D is uncertain. The CDR3 is made up of 12 amino acids. The germline V and J ends were trimmed by 5 bases and 7 bases, with 10 bases remaining between them. Germline CDR1 reads SGHVS; CDR2 reads FQNEAQ. CDR3 sequence reads: CASSAPRNTQYF. The CDR3 DNA follows: TGTGCCAGCAGCGCACCGAGGAATACGCAGTATTTT. Full variable domain (remainder filled in from reference TRBV7-8 and TRBJ2-3): GAGVSQSPRYKVAKRGQDVALRCDPISGHVSLFWYQQALGQGPEFLTYFQNEAQLDKSGLPSDRFFAERPEGSVSTLKIQRTQQEDSAVYLCASSAPRNTQYFGPGTRLTVL.

The chain combines TRBV5-6 with TRBJ1-5, with TRBD1 matching over 7 bases. The CDR3 consists of 14 residues. In germline, CDR1 is SGHDT, CDR2 YYEEEE. Trimming removed 3 bases from V and 1 base from J; junction bases left unmatched: 1. CDR3 in DNA: TGTGCCAGCAGCTCAGGGGGGAGCAATCAGCCCCAGCATTTT. Translating gives CASSSGGSNQPQHF.

The rearrangement links TRBV7-9 to TRBJ2-3; D not certain. The CDR3 loop spans 15 amino acids. V was trimmed by 2 bases and J by 3 bases, leaving 12 bases between them. The V gene's germline CDR1 is SEHNR and CDR2 FQNEAQ (reference sequence). Here the CDR3 reads CASSLLGSRTDTQYF. CDR3 bases: TGTGCCAGCAGCTTATTGGGGTCGAGGACAGATACGCAGTATTTT.

This rearrangement joins TRBV5-6 to TRBJ2-7; no firm D call. The V and J ends lost 2 bases and 0 bases respectively, with 9 bases between them. There are 14 residues in the CDR3. Looked up from germline, CDR1 is SGHDT and CDR2 is YYEEEE. The CDR3 spells CASSLVESSYEQYF. CDR3 sequence (DNA): TGTGCCAGCAGCTTAGTCGAGAGCTCCTACGAGCAGTACTTC.

This clone has just one count. The V gene is TRBV7-9, the J gene TRBJ1-2; 8 bases are shared with TRBD1. The germline V gene has CDR1 SEHNR and CDR2 FQNEAQ (reference sequence). Trimming took 1 base from V and 7 from J; bases not matched to a gene: 8. The CDR3 is 15 residues long. The CDR3 protein is CASSLGGQGPSGYTF. The CDR3 DNA reads TGTGCCAGCAGCTTAGGTGGACAGGGTCCTAGTGGCTACACCTTC.

This chain connects TRBV7-9 to TRBJ2-7; 8 bases fit TRBD1. Germline loops: CDR1 SEHNR, CDR2 FQNEAQ (reference sequence). Trimming took 6 bases from V and 7 from J; bases not matched to a gene: 11. The CDR3 has 14 residues. CDR3 sequence: CASRPLQGAVEQYF. In DNA form, the CDR3 reads TGTGCCAGCAGGCCACTTCAGGGGGCGGTTGAGCAGTACTTC. Full variable domain (outside the CDR3, taken from reference TRBV7-9 and TRBJ2-7): DTGVSQNPRHKITKRGQNVTFRCDPISEHNRLYWYRQTLGQGPEFLTYFQNEAQLEKSRLLSDRFSAERPKGSFSTLEIQRTEQGDSAMYLCASRPLQGAVEQYFGPGTRLTVT.

The chain is built from TRBV4-1 and TRBJ2-3; D is perhaps TRBD1 or TRBD2 (5 bases each). This CDR3 region has 15 residues. Germline V lookup: CDR1 MGHRA, CDR2 YSYEKL. Between the trimmed V and J ends, which lost 4 bases and 1 base, there was a span of 12 bases. CDR3 sequence reads: CASSPQGARTDTQYF. CDR3 in DNA: TGCGCCAGCAGCCCCCAGGGAGCCCGCACAGATACGCAGTATTTT.

Written as DNA, the CDR3 is TGTGCCTGGAGGGCATCCAGGGGCGGGTTTTACGAGCAGTACTTC. Translated: CAWRASRGGFYEQYF. The J gene is TRBJ2-7, the V gene TRBV30; D is possibly TRBD1 (6 bases). CDR3 length equals 15 residues. V lost 3 bases and J lost 4, with 19 bases in between. Germline V gives CDR1 GTSNPN, CDR2 SVGIG (reference sequence).

V is TRBV19 and J is TRBJ1-2, with 12 bases lining up with TRBD1. CDR3 length: 15 amino acids. Germline values: CDR1 LNHDA, CDR2 SQIVND (reference sequence). J was trimmed by 4 bases and V by 4 bases; bases with no gene match: 4. The CDR3 nucleotides read TGTGCCAGTAGTACCGGGACAGGGGGCGCCTATGGCTACACCTTC. This translates into CASSTGTGGAYGYTF.

The V gene is TRBV2, the J gene TRBJ2-1; the match to TRBD2 covers 9 bases. The germline V gene encodes CDR1 SNHLY and CDR2 FYNNEI. J was trimmed by 0 bases and V by 4 bases; bases with no gene match: 13. This CDR3 region has 19 residues. The DNA of the CDR3 is TGTGCCAGCAGTGCACGGCGCGGGAGGGGAAGAAGCTCCTACAATGAGCAGTTCTTC. Translated: CASSARRGRGRSSYNEQFF.

This clone was counted only a few times. The J gene is TRBJ1-2, the V gene TRBV28, with TRBD1 matching 7 bases. This CDR3 comprises 14 residues. The germline gives CDR1 MDHEN, CDR2 SYDVKM. The ends lost 6 bases at V and 0 bases at J; junction bases unmatched: 4. This chain's CDR3 is CASRTGTANYGYTF. As DNA, the CDR3 is TGTGCCAGCAGGACAGGGACAGCTAACTATGGCTACACCTTC.